This entry concerns a single T cell receptor beta chain. As yet, its antigen is unknown. Germline V gene sequence: CDR1 ENHRY, CDR2 SYGVKD. The CDR3 runs to 15 residues. V gave up 2 bases and J gave up 4 bases, with 11 bases separating them. The treatment here: roughly ten-day PBMC culture with coronavirus spike peptide pools or control peptides (ViraFEST assay). The entry originates in a study of vaccination and CD4 T cells after COVID-19. The wider study: The convalescents were made up of six males and four females, two of whom were Hispanic. Study-wide results and limits: Spike mono-reactivity was shown by 304 of 307 vaccine-specific clones in convalescent patients.

Sequence data for DNA of cultured CD4+ T cells were generated by the Oncomine TCR Beta short-read assay. TCRdb re-analysed the PCR reads in MiXCR, keeping a single row per CDR3 protein. The table includes about 26,000 distinct CDR3 sequences, around half detected once. The origin of this receptor is a human donor who received a COVID-19 vaccine. The chain couples TRBV10-3 to TRBJ2-2; tentatively, D is TRBD1 (5 bases). Sequencing used CD4+ T cells from blood, cultured in vitro, obtained before SARS-CoV-2 vaccination. The CDR3 here is CAISEAGSGTGELFF. CDR3 DNA sequence: TGTGCCATCAGTGAGGCAGGGTCGGGCACCGGGGAGCTGTTTTTT.